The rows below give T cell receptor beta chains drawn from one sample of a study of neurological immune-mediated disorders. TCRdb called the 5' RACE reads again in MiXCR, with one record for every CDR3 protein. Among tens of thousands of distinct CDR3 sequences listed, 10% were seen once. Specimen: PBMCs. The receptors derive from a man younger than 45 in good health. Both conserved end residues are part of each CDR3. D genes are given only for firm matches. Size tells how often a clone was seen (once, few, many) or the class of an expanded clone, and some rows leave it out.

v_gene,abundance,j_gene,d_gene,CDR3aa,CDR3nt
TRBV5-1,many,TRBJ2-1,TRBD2,CASGFGSGNSEQFF,TGCGCCAGCGGGTTCGGTAGCGGGAATAGTGAGCAGTTCTTC
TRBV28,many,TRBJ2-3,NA,CASSMLARDTQYF,TGTGCCAGCAGTATGTTGGCGCGAGATACGCAGTATTTT
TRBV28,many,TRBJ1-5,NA,CASRHRALQPQHF,TGTGCCAGCAGGCACAGGGCTCTTCAGCCCCAGCATTTT
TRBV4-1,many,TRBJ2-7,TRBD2,CASSPKGLAGYEQYF,TGCGCCAGCAGCCCGAAAGGCCTAGCGGGGTACGAGCAGTACTTC
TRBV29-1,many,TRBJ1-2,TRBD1,CSVPGQGYGYTF,TGCAGCGTTCCCGGACAGGGGTATGGCTACACCTTC
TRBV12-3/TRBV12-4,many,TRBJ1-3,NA,CASSLGHFSGNTIYF,TGTGCCAGCAGTTTGGGACACTTCTCTGGAAACACCATATATTTT
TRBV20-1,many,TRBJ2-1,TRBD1,CSADPGTDVYNEQFF,TGCAGTGCTGACCCCGGGACAGACGTTTACAATGAGCAGTTCTTC
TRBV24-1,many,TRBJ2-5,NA,CATSDTKKSWEETQYF,TGTGCCACCAGTGATACCAAAAAATCATGGGAAGAGACCCAGTACTTC
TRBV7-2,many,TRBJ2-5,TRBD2,CASSLEASGLLAQYF,TGTGCCAGCAGCTTAGAGGCTAGCGGACTCTTGGCCCAGTACTTC
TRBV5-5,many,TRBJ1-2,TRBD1,CASSAGTGWVGYTF,TGTGCCAGCAGCGCCGGGACAGGGTGGGTTGGCTACACCTTC
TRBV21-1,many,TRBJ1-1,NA,CASSKWAGLGTEAFF,TGTGCCAGCAGCAAATGGGCAGGGTTGGGCACTGAAGCTTTCTTT
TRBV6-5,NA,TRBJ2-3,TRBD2,CASSLGLAGGSRDTDTQYF,TGTGCCAGCAGCCTCGGACTAGCGGGAGGGAGTCGGGACACAGATACGCAGTATTTT
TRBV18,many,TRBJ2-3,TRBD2,CASSPPGLAGGSTDTQYF,TGTGCCAGCTCACCACCTGGACTAGCGGGAGGAAGCACAGATACGCAGTATTTT
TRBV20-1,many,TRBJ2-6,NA,CSASSARGSSGANVLTF,TGCAGTGCTAGTTCGGCCAGGGGAAGCTCTGGGGCCAACGTCCTGACTTTC
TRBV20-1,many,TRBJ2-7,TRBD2,CSARDSQRESVDEQYF,TGCAGTGCTAGAGATTCGCAGCGGGAGAGCGTAGACGAGCAGTACTTC
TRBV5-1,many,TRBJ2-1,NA,CASSMDTKYNEQFF,TGCGCCAGCAGCATGGACACCAAGTACAATGAGCAGTTCTTC
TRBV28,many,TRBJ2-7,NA,CASTHRERRFSVEYF,TGTGCCAGCACTCACCGCGAGAGGCGCTTCTCAGTGGAGTACTTC
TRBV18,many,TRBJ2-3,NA,CASSPQVGSTDTQYF,TGTGCCAGCTCACCACAGGTCGGAAGCACAGATACGCAGTATTTT
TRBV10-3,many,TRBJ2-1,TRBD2,CAISEVLGLALHEQFF,TGTGCCATCAGTGAGGTCTTGGGACTAGCGTTACATGAGCAGTTCTTC
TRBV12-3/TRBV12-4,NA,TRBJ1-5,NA,CASSSLDRAGQPQHF,TGTGCCAGCAGTTCATTGGACCGGGCGGGGCAGCCCCAGCATTTT
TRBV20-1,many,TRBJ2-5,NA,CSAPGVAQETQYF,TGCAGTGCCCCTGGGGTAGCTCAAGAGACCCAGTACTTC
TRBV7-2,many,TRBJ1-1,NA,CASSFGPLKDTEAFF,TGTGCCAGCAGCTTCGGGCCCCTGAAGGACACTGAAGCTTTCTTT
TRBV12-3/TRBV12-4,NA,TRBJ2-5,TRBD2,CASSSGLAGGQETQYF,TGTGCCAGCAGTTCGGGACTAGCGGGGGGGCAAGAGACCCAGTACTTC
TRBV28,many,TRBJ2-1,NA,CASSQDTFPEQFF,TGTGCCAGCAGTCAGGACACCTTTCCGGAGCAGTTCTTC
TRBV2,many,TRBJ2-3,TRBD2,CASSEVGLASTDTQYF,TGTGCCAGCAGTGAAGTGGGACTAGCTAGCACAGATACGCAGTATTTT
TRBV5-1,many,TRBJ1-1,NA,CASSQQPNTEAFF,TGCGCCAGCAGTCAACAACCGAACACTGAAGCTTTCTTT
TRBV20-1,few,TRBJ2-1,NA,CSASPGTNNEEQFF,TGCAGTGCTTCCCCCGGGACAAATAATGAGGAGCAGTTCTTC
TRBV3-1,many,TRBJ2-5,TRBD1,CASSRAWDRGETQYF,TGTGCCAGCAGCCGCGCCTGGGACAGGGGGGAGACCCAGTACTTC
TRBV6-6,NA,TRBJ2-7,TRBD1,CASSRQGAGYEQYF,TGTGCCAGCAGTCGACAGGGGGCAGGTTACGAGCAGTACTTC
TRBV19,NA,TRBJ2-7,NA,CASSIDARGYEQYF,TGTGCCAGTAGTATAGACGCCAGGGGATACGAGCAGTACTTC
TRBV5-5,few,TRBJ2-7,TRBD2,CASSLDLAGFYEQYF,TGTGCCAGCAGCTTGGATCTAGCGGGGTTCTACGAGCAGTACTTC
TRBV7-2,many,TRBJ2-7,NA,CASSWDYEQYF,TGTGCCAGCAGCTGGGACTACGAGCAGTACTTC
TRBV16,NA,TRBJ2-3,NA,CASSQGTGKDTQYF,TGTGCCAGCAGCCAAGGAACCGGGAAGGATACGCAGTATTTT
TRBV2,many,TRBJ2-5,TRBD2,CASRLLAGAGETQYF,TGTGCCAGCAGACTCTTGGCGGGAGCAGGAGAGACCCAGTACTTC
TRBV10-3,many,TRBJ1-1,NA,CAISELGARTEAFF,TGTGCCATCAGTGAACTGGGGGCGCGGACTGAAGCTTTCTTT
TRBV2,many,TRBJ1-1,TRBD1,CASNDGTGDEAFF,TGTGCCAGCAACGACGGGACAGGGGATGAAGCTTTCTTT
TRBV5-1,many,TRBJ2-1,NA,CASSYTGTTEENNEQFF,TGCGCCAGCAGCTACACCGGGACAACCGAGGAGAACAATGAGCAGTTCTTC
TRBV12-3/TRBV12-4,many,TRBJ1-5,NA,CASSNYMDQPQHF,TGTGCCAGCAGCAATTACATGGATCAGCCCCAGCATTTT
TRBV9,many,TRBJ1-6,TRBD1,CASSEQGAGLRSPLHF,TGTGCCAGCAGCGAACAGGGGGCAGGGCTACGCTCACCCCTCCACTTT